A single sample is the source of the 3 T cell receptor beta chains below, sequenced in a study of T cells in Graves' hyperthyroidism and ophthalmopathy. Amplified TCR beta CDR3 regions came from RNA transcripts. HTBI primers were used for first-round RT-PCR of the TCR CDR3. Each CDR3 protein is one row after TCRdb ran MiXCR on the multiplex PCR reads. The table includes 360,000 or so distinct CDR3 sequences, 15% to 20% detected once. Source material: blood. Every receptor here comes from a woman aged 40 to 50 with Graves' ophthalmopathy.

In this sample, this clonotype turned up a few times. CDR3: CASLGSGMNTEAFF. The CDR3 DNA sequence: TGTGCCAGCTTGGGGTCGGGGATGAACACTGAAGCTTTCTTT. The V and J genes are TRBV6-2 or TRBV6-3 and TRBJ1-1; D remains ambiguous. The V end was cut by 8 bases, the J end by 0 bases, with 13 bases between. The CDR3 consists of 14 residues. CDR1 is MNHEY and CDR2 is SVGEGT in the germline V gene.

Ten or more counts support this clonotype. The V call is TRBV12-3 or TRBV12-4, the J call TRBJ2-7, with D maybe TRBD2 (6 bases). The CDR3 totals 15 residues. Trimming removed 8 bases from V and 1 base from J, with 18 bases in between. Here the CDR3 DNA reads TGTGCCAGCTCTGGGCGGGAACTCTTTTCCTACGAGCAGTACTTC. It yields the protein CASSGRELFSYEQYF.

This clonotype turned up a few times. The chain recombines TRBV11-1 with TRBJ2-2; TRBD2 agrees at 13 bases. Germline lookup yields CDR1 SGHAT and CDR2 FQDESV (reference sequence). CDR3 size: 18 residues. Trimming cost V 5 bases and J 7 bases; bases outside gene matches: 13. CDR3 region: CASSKRLAGGLGIGELFF. The DNA of the CDR3 is TGTGCCAGCAGCAAGCGACTAGCGGGAGGCCTGGGGATCGGGGAGCTGTTTTTT.